A selection of T cell receptor beta chains follows, all from one sample in a study of OX40 agonist ivuxolimab in advanced cancers. Produced via immunoSEQ multiplex PCR; TCRdb's table is partial and in-frame only. The top ten clones hold about 1% of a sample with some 150,000 clones, 90% of them seen once. This sample comprised CD4+ or CD8+ T cells sorted from blood, obtained in a trial of the OX40 agonist ivuxolimab. The receptors come from an adult with an advanced solid tumor such as melanoma, head and neck, liver or kidney cancer. CDR3s include the opening cysteine and the closing phenylalanine or tryptophan. The D gene is left open where the match is weak. Where a row states a size, it is once, few, many or the class of an expanded clone; other rows omit it.

clone size	D gene	V gene	J gene	CDR3 protein	CDR3 DNA
NA	TRBD1	TRBV18	TRBJ1-5	CASSWTGGRGSNQPQHF	TGTGCCAGCTCCTGGACAGGGGGCCGAGGGAGCAATCAGCCCCAGCATTTT
NA	NA	TRBV15	TRBJ1-4	CATRTQPDEKLFF	TGTGCCACCAGAACCCAACCCGATGAAAAACTGTTTTTT
NA	NA	TRBV27	TRBJ2-7	CASSLSEGASSYEQYF	TGTGCCAGCAGTTTATCGGAGGGGGCATCCTCCTACGAGCAGTACTTC
NA	TRBD1	TRBV28	TRBJ1-5	CASSGAEDRKNQPQHF	TGTGCCAGCAGTGGGGCTGAGGACAGGAAAAATCAGCCCCAGCATTTT
NA	TRBD1	TRBV19	TRBJ2-3	CASSIGQGTDTQYF	TGTGCCAGTAGTATCGGACAGGGCACAGATACGCAGTATTTT
NA	TRBD1	TRBV19	TRBJ2-2	CASSVQGANTGELFF	TGTGCCAGTAGTGTCCAGGGGGCGAACACCGGGGAGCTGTTTTTT
NA	NA	TRBV29-1	TRBJ2-7	CSVGEPNEQYF	TGCAGCGTTGGGGAACCGAACGAGCAGTACTTC
once	TRBD2	TRBV6-1	TRBJ2-4	CASSTTGGKNIQYF	TGTGCCAGCAGTACGACCGGGGGGAAAAACATTCAGTACTTC
NA	TRBD1	TRBV6-5	TRBJ1-1	CASSYPATGGDTEAFF	TGTGCCAGCAGTTACCCGGCGACAGGGGGCGATACTGAAGCTTTCTTT
NA	TRBD2	TRBV4-2	TRBJ2-7	CASSQDLASGTRSYEQYF	TGTGCCAGCAGCCAAGATCTGGCTAGCGGGACGCGATCCTACGAGCAGTACTTC
NA	NA	TRBV20-1	TRBJ1-5	CSARVQGGWHF	TGCAGTGCTAGAGTCCAAGGAGGCTGGCATTTT
few	NA	TRBV9	TRBJ2-1	CASSISGTSNEQFF	TGTGCCAGCAGCATTAGTGGGACCTCCAATGAGCAGTTCTTC
NA	TRBD1	TRBV9	TRBJ2-3	CASSVGTGGGLDTQYF	TGTGCCAGCAGCGTAGGGACAGGAGGAGGACTTGATACGCAGTATTTT
NA	NA	TRBV5-4	TRBJ1-1	CASSLGTYEAFF	TGTGCCAGCAGCTTGGGCACCTATGAAGCTTTCTTT
NA	NA	TRBV15	TRBJ1-2	CATSRDDRPNYGYTF	TGTGCCACCAGCAGGGATGACAGGCCTAACTATGGCTACACCTTC
NA	TRBD1	TRBV4-3	TRBJ1-6	CASSQGGGPLTNSPLHF	TGCGCCAGCAGCCAAGGAGGGGGCCCCCTTACTAATTCACCCCTCCACTTT
NA	NA	TRBV7-2	TRBJ1-4	CASSLPGRVEKLFF	TGTGCCAGCAGTTTACCGGGACGGGTTGAAAAACTGTTTTTT
NA	NA	TRBV6-1	TRBJ1-5	CASSEPRTDSNQPQHF	TGTGCCAGCAGTGAACCTCGGACAGATTCCAATCAGCCCCAGCATTTT
NA	NA	TRBV28	TRBJ1-5	CASSFPGGNQPQHF	TGTGCCAGCAGTTTTCCCGGGGGCAATCAGCCCCAGCATTTT
NA	NA	TRBV28	TRBJ1-1	CASRQTVNTEAFF	TGTGCCAGCAGACAGACAGTGAACACTGAAGCTTTCTTT
once	NA	TRBV18	TRBJ1-2	CASSSPGNYYGYTF	TGTGCCAGCTCATCGCCCGGGAATTACTATGGCTACACCTTC
once	NA	TRBV6-5	TRBJ1-1	CASSHRDGEAFF	TGTGCCAGCAGTCACCGGGACGGTGAAGCTTTCTTT
NA	TRBD1	TRBV19	TRBJ1-6	CASSGDRSNNSPLHF	TGTGCCAGTAGTGGGGACAGATCGAATAATTCACCCCTCCACTTT
NA	NA	TRBV7-2	TRBJ2-2	CASSTRRGSGTGELFF	TGTGCCAGCAGCACGAGGAGGGGGTCGGGGACCGGGGAGCTGTTTTTT
NA	NA	TRBV6-1	TRBJ2-5	CASGLATPETQYF	TGTGCCAGCGGGCTAGCGACCCCAGAGACCCAGTACTTC
NA	NA	TRBV30	TRBJ1-2	CAWRPQGTSENYGYTF	TGTGCCTGGAGACCGCAGGGCACGTCGGAGAACTATGGCTACACCTTC
NA	NA	TRBV18	TRBJ2-5	CASSPMGGVEGETQYF	TGTGCCAGCTCACCAATGGGGGGAGTGGAAGGAGAGACCCAGTACTTC
few	NA	TRBV7-9	TRBJ1-2	CASSFSLVSWGYTF	TGTGCCAGCAGCTTTAGTTTGGTGTCGTGGGGCTACACCTTC
NA	NA	TRBV5-6	TRBJ1-1	CASSFGSGGIGTEAFF	NA
NA	NA	TRBV11-2	TRBJ2-3	CASSLGLGTDTQYF	TGTGCCAGCAGCTTAGGGCTAGGCACAGATACGCAGTATTTT
once	TRBD2	TRBV6-6	TRBJ2-7	CASSTGGGDYEQYF	TGTGCCAGCAGTACGGGCGGGGGAGACTACGAGCAGTACTTC
NA	NA	TRBV5-4	TRBJ2-7	CASTTLSGDEQYF	TGTGCCAGCACTACTTTATCCGGGGACGAGCAGTACTTC
once	TRBD1	TRBV5-5	TRBJ1-1	CASSWGQGRSTEAFF	TGTGCCAGCAGCTGGGGACAGGGGAGATCCACTGAAGCTTTCTTT
NA	NA	TRBV6-5	TRBJ2-1	CASSSRQYNEQFF	TGTGCCAGCAGTAGTCGACAGTACAATGAGCAGTTCTTC
NA	TRBD2	TRBV30	TRBJ2-1	CAWSVPGGFSYNEQFF	TGTGCCTGGAGTGTACCGGGGGGATTCTCCTACAATGAGCAGTTCTTC
NA	NA	TRBV19	TRBJ2-1	CASSIQGGEQFF	TGTGCCAGTAGTATACAGGGCGGTGAGCAGTTCTTC
NA	TRBD2	TRBV19	TRBJ2-7	CASSSGSRYEQYF	TGTGCCAGTAGTAGCGGGAGTAGGTACGAGCAGTACTTC
NA	NA	TRBV12-5	TRBJ2-7	CASGLNYEQYF	TGTGCTAGTGGTTTGAACTACGAGCAGTACTTC
NA	NA	TRBV28	TRBJ2-6	CASTSSVGANVLTF	TGTGCCAGCACCTCGTCGGTCGGGGCCAACGTCCTGACTTTC
once	NA	TRBV9	TRBJ2-2	CASSVDTGELFF	TGTGCCAGCAGCGTAGATACCGGGGAGCTGTTTTTT
NA	TRBD2	TRBV10-1	TRBJ2-3	CASSATGTSGMVGTDTQYF	TGCGCCAGCAGTGCCACCGGGACTAGCGGGATGGTGGGCACAGATACGCAGTATTTT
NA	TRBD1	TRBV5-4	TRBJ2-7	CASSQFDRDSYEQYF	TGTGCCAGCAGCCAATTTGACAGGGACTCCTACGAGCAGTACTTC
NA	TRBD1	TRBV19	TRBJ1-5	CASSPLDRGEQPQHF	TGTGCCAGTAGTCCGCTGGACAGGGGGGAACAGCCCCAGCATTTT
NA	NA	TRBV2	TRBJ1-1	CASSERAPGQMNTEAFF	TGTGCCAGCAGTGAAAGGGCCCCTGGACAGATGAACACTGAAGCTTTCTTT
NA	TRBD1	TRBV28	TRBJ1-2	CASRTGGAIYGYTF	TGTGCCAGCAGAACAGGGGGCGCGATCTATGGCTACACCTTC
NA	NA	TRBV11-2	TRBJ2-2	CASSLEPGNTGELFF	TGTGCCAGCAGCTTAGAGCCGGGGAACACCGGGGAGCTGTTTTTT
NA	TRBD1	TRBV6-1	TRBJ2-5	CASSGRTGKGETQYF	TGTGCCAGCAGTGGTCGGACAGGGAAGGGAGAGACCCAGTACTTC
NA	NA	TRBV5-1	TRBJ1-1	CASSLQITTEAFF	TGCGCCAGCAGCTTACAGATTACCACTGAAGCTTTCTTT
NA	NA	TRBV2	TRBJ2-3	CASSVMGPGTDTQYF	TGTGCCAGCAGTGTGATGGGTCCGGGCACAGATACGCAGTATTTT
NA	TRBD1	TRBV27	TRBJ1-6	CASSGDRGWWSPLHF	TGTGCCAGCAGTGGGGACAGGGGGTGGTGGTCACCCCTCCACTTT